This T cell receptor (beta chain) was obtained from a study of T cell repertoires in cytomegalovirus infection. Across the study: Public TCR beta signature analysis indicated the presence of both CMV infection and matching HLA type.

This CDR3 has 13 residues. Germline lookup yields CDR1 SQVTM and CDR2 ANQGSEA. Trimming pared 6 bases from V and 4 bases from J, leaving 12 bases between. This clonotype was counted a single time. The antigen remains unidentified. Points from the study as a whole: Using cumulative public TCR beta family frequency, the authors identified those who carried CMV together with the relevant HLA.

TCRdb called the reads again in MiXCR, with one record for every CDR3 protein. The sample consists of more than 150,000 distinct CDR3 sequences, 28% of them appearing once. Sequencing was carried out using PBMCs. The V and J genes are TRBV29-1 and TRBJ2-2; no definite D call. The clonotype comes from a human donor in good health (CMV status not recorded). Some clones in this sample may be carry-over from other donors' samples. CDR3 sequence reads: CSVSLPSTGELFF. The DNA for the CDR3 is TGCAGCGTGAGCCTACCGAGCACCGGGGAGCTGTTTTTT.